These 15 T cell receptor beta chains originate from one sample sequenced in a study of cytotoxic CD8 clonotypes in ibrutinib-treated CLL. Profiled with immunoSEQ multiplex PCR; TCRdb holds only in-frame clones, not every one. The data show approximately 91,000 clones, about four fifths seen once. The sequenced sample was PBMCs, obtained after 12 months of ibrutinib treatment. The receptor set was obtained from a human donor with chronic lymphocytic leukemia.

V gene TRBV4-2 combines with J gene TRBJ1-1; no reliable D call. This CDR3 is built from 11 residues. The V gene lost 3 bases and the J gene lost 6 bases, with 5 bases spanning the gap. The germline gives CDR1 LGHNA, CDR2 YNFKEQ. This chain's CDR3 is CASSHLAEAFF. The CDR3 nucleotides read TGTGCCAGCAGCCATTTAGCTGAAGCTTTCTTT.

The chain couples TRBV19 to TRBJ2-7; D may be TRBD2 (6 bases). From germline, CDR1 is LNHDA and CDR2 SQIVND (reference sequence). Trimming pared 5 bases from V and 4 bases from J, leaving 12 bases between. This CDR3 spans 13 amino acids. In nucleotides, the CDR3 is TGTGCCAGTAGTCGGCAGGGAGGTTACGAGCAGTACTTC. It codes for CASSRQGGYEQYF.

The chain carries TRBV27 and TRBJ1-2; the D gene is possibly TRBD1 (6 bases). V was trimmed by 6 bases and J by 5 bases, leaving 13 bases between them. CDR1 is MNHEY, CDR2 SMNVEV, per germline (reference sequence). The length of the CDR3 is 13 residues. The CDR3 coding sequence is TGTGCCAGCAGCCGCGGGGGGGCGTATGGCTACACCTTC. This codes for CASSRGGAYGYTF.

This clone has only a few counts. The J gene is TRBJ1-1, the V gene TRBV6-1; no clear D gene. Germline assignment: CDR1 MNHNS and CDR2 SASEGT. V was pared by 4 bases and J by 9 bases, with 12 bases between. CDR3 size: 12 residues. The chain's CDR3 is CASSVGEGQAFF. CDR3 DNA sequence: TGTGCCAGCAGTGTTGGGGAGGGTCAAGCTTTCTTT.

The rearrangement joins TRBV7-9 to TRBJ1-3, with D possibly being TRBD1 (6 bases). CDR3 length equals 16 residues. V was pared by 1 base and J by 0 bases, with 10 bases between. Germline assignment: CDR1 SEHNR and CDR2 FQNEAQ (reference sequence). The CDR3 loop reads CASSLGQGLSGNTIYF. CDR3 coding DNA: TGTGCCAGCAGCTTAGGTCAGGGGCTCTCTGGAAACACCATATATTTT.

This clone has just one count. This chain connects TRBV7-9 to TRBJ2-5; weak D call: TRBD1 (6 bases). The germline V gene has CDR1 SEHNR and CDR2 FQNEAQ (reference sequence). CDR3 length: 16 amino acids. V shed 3 bases and J shed 0 bases, with 14 bases lying between them. CDR3 residues: CASSLADRRYQETQYF. CDR3 in DNA: TGTGCCAGCAGCTTGGCAGACAGGCGGTACCAAGAGACCCAGTACTTC.

This chain connects TRBV5-1 to TRBJ2-5, with 12 bases lining up with TRBD2. The CDR3 length is 16 residues. With 4 bases clipped from V and 5 bases from J, the junction kept 9 bases outside the gene matches. Germline V lookup: CDR1 SGHRS, CDR2 YFSETQ. The CDR3 nucleotides are TGCGCCAGCAGCCCCGCCCCCGGGACTAGCGGGGAGACCCAGTACTTC. This gives the protein CASSPAPGTSGETQYF. Full variable domain (rest looked up from reference TRBV5-1 and TRBJ2-5): KAGVTQTPRYLIKTRGQQVTLSCSPISGHRSVSWYQQTPGQGLQFLFEYFSETQRNKGNFPGRFSGRQFSNSRSEMNVSTLELGDSALYLCASSPAPGTSGETQYFGPGTRLLVL.

V is TRBV27 and J is TRBJ2-2; 9 bases agree with TRBD1. Per germline, CDR1 MNHEY and CDR2 SMNVEV (reference sequence). The CDR3 covers 16 residues. Trimming at V came to 6 bases and at J to 6 bases, leaving 11 bases not matched to a gene. CDR3 sequence reads: CASRQLWDRVAGELFF. As DNA, the CDR3 is TGTGCCAGCAGACAACTTTGGGACAGGGTCGCCGGGGAGCTGTTTTTT.

This rearrangement joins TRBV5-1 to TRBJ2-5; D perhaps matches TRBD2 (5 bases). The CDR3 has 14 residues. Per germline, CDR1 SGHRS and CDR2 YFSETQ. V was cut by 4 bases and J by 4 bases, with 14 bases left in between. The CDR3 region is CASSTRAPRETQYF. CDR3 bases: TGCGCCAGCAGCACGAGGGCGCCCCGAGAGACCCAGTACTTC. The whole variable domain, remainder taken from reference TRBV5-1 and TRBJ2-5, is KAGVTQTPRYLIKTRGQQVTLSCSPISGHRSVSWYQQTPGQGLQFLFEYFSETQRNKGNFPGRFSGRQFSNSRSEMNVSTLELGDSALYLCASSTRAPRETQYFGPGTRLLVL.

The J gene is TRBJ1-1, the V gene TRBV18; D possibly corresponds to TRBD1 (5 bases). The CDR3 extends over 15 amino acids. Germline CDR1 KGHSH, CDR2 LQKENI. V lost 6 bases to trimming and J lost 2 bases, with 16 bases between them. The CDR3 DNA sequence: TGTGCCAGCTCCCCCGGGGCGGGAGCCAACACTGAAGCTTTCTTT. Protein sequence: CASSPGAGANTEAFF. The entire variable domain, with the rest obtained from reference TRBV18 and TRBJ1-1, is as follows: NAGVMQNPRHLVRRRGQEARLRCSPMKGHSHVYWYRQLPEEGLKFMVYLQKENIIDESGMPKERFSAEFPKEGPSILRIQQVVRGDSAAYFCASSPGAGANTEAFFGQGTRLTVV.

This chain joins TRBV4-3 and TRBJ2-2; D is undetermined. The germline V gene encodes CDR1 LGHNA and CDR2 YSLEER. CDR3 length equals 14 residues. Trimming cost V 1 base and J 3 bases, with 6 bases left between them. The CDR3 DNA follows: TGCGCCAGCAGCCAAGGTGGTTACACCGGGGAGCTGTTTTTT. Its translation: CASSQGGYTGELFF.

The chain couples TRBV4-3 to TRBJ2-7, with 7 bases aligning to TRBD1. The CDR3 totals 17 residues. V was clipped by 0 bases and J by 0 bases; unmatched bases: 8. The germline gives CDR1 LGHNA, CDR2 YSLEER. The CDR3 region has the DNA TGCGCCAGCAGCCAAGATACCCCGACAGGGAGCTCCTACGAGCAGTACTTC. This codes for CASSQDTPTGSSYEQYF.

The CDR3 region has the DNA TGTGCCATCAGTGAGCGTGAGGGAACTGAAGCTTTCTTT. It encodes CAISEREGTEAFF. The genes are TRBV10-3 and TRBJ1-1; no firm D call. CDR1 and CDR2 (germline): ENHRY, SYGVKD. Deletions cut 2 bases from V and 5 bases from J, with 9 bases between. This CDR3 comprises 13 residues.

The chain carries TRBV7-2 and TRBJ2-7; D is unresolved. V lost 2 bases, J lost 2 bases, and 10 bases lay in between. The CDR3 consists of 14 residues. Per germline, CDR1 SGHTA and CDR2 FQGNSA. The CDR3 loop reads CASSLHSLTYEQYF. CDR3 nucleotide sequence: TGTGCCAGCAGCTTACACAGCCTCACCTACGAGCAGTACTTC.

This clone was picked up one time. The rearrangement links TRBV5-1 to TRBJ2-7; 8 nucleotides match TRBD1. Per germline, CDR1 SGHRS and CDR2 YFSETQ. The CDR3 runs to 14 residues. The V gene end was trimmed by 4 bases and the J gene end by 2 bases; junction bases not matched to a gene: 5. CDR3 region: CASSRTGLPYEQYF. DNA of the CDR3: TGCGCCAGCAGCCGGACAGGGCTACCCTACGAGCAGTACTTC.